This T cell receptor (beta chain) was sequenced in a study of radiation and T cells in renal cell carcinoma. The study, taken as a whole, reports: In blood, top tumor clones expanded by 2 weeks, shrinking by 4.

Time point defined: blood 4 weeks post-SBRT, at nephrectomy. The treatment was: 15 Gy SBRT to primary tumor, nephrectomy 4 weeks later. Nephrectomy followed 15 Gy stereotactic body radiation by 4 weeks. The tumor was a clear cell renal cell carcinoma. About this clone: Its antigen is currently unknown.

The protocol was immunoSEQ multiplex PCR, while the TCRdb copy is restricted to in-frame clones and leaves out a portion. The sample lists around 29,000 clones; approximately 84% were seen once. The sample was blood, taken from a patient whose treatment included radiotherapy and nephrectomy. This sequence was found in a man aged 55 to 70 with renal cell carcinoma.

CDR3 loop: CASSLVDLDTQYF. The CDR3 nucleotides are TGTGCCAGCAGCTTAGTTGATTTGGATACGCAGTATTTT. The chain joins TRBV7-2 to TRBJ2-3; D not resolved. Trimming took off 1 base at V and 6 bases at J, with 8 bases between the two ends. The CDR3 extends over 13 amino acids. Germline assignment: CDR1 SGHTA and CDR2 FQGNSA.